This TCR beta chain was obtained from a study of cytomegalovirus exposure and HLA in healthy donors (dated by TCRdb to about 2017). Background on the whole study: An earlier analysis of 587 of the donors reported more than 250 Gb of sequence data and 117 million unique TCR beta sequences from about 180 million T cells. Roughly 300 gigabases of sequencing data and around 85 million unique TCR sequences made up an early release that covered fewer than 650 HLA-typed donors. Of the roughly 410 genotyped donors, over 80% were placed in the genetic ancestry cluster associated with self-reported Caucasian donors. The aim of the study was to test whether cataloging public T cell receptors could identify signatures of past pathogen exposure. The study profiled the T cell repertoires of approximately 700 subjects by immunosequencing and related them to cytomegalovirus serostatus. Along with the approximately 620-subject first cohort, a separate validation cohort of over a hundred different subjects was used. To predict cytomegalovirus infection status, the study brought together high-throughput TCR immunosequencing, statistical association of individual TCRs with disease status, and machine learning. To study patterns of TCR occurrence, a later analysis re-analyzed previously published TCR beta repertoires from around 700 donors and added high-resolution HLA genotyping. Rather than using new phenotypic data, the later analysis identified candidate immune exposures from TCR beta sequences and from how often those sequences occurred across donors. To decide whether each TCR beta V gene segment behaved as functional or pseudogenic, an earlier analysis of fewer than 750 of the donors relied on high-throughput TCR beta sequencing. Donor age, sex, ethnicity and CMV serostatus were collected together with the repertoire data. A later genetic analysis took genome-wide SNP genotypes for about 65% of the 666 donors and used that subset as a discovery cohort. All discovery cohort repertoires had been generated using a single sequencing platform. Class I and class II HLA loci were covered by the typing at four-digit resolution. The number of typed donors differed by locus: about 620-640 for A, B, C, DRB1 and DQB1; 500 to 550 for DQA1; approximately 600 for DPA1; and 400 to 480 for DPB1. Roughly five DR-DQ haplotypes were treated as single units for association and clustering because of strong linkage in the cohort. Among almost 400 genotyped donors of the cohort, an average of approximately 230,000 unique TCR beta nucleotide sequences were sequenced per donor, around 20% of them non-productive. Results and caveats for the whole study, not just this receptor: Only TCR beta chains were sequenced in this cohort, and the absence of alpha or paired-chain data limited detectable features. When HLA alleles, especially DR and DQ, strongly co-occurred, TCR associations were difficult to assign to individual alleles. Compared with the roughly 700-donor mean, donors in an Asian-associated ancestry cluster had fewer N-insertions in productive TCRs, according to a later genetic analysis. Compared with equally common non-associated chains, HLA-associated TCR beta chains in a later analysis were more clonally expanded and had lower generation probabilities. Over 15 rarely observed V segments, including chromosome 9 orphons, were excluded from the earlier analysis of a few hundred of the donors because counts were too low. A further reported finding was that TCR beta sequences accurately predicted the HLA-A and HLA-B alleles for most subjects in the first cohort. Most CMV-associated TCR beta chains appeared to be HLA-restricted in a later analysis, and the HLA associations seemed to be driven largely by CMV exposure. Most TCR sequences were observed very rarely across donors, whereas some public TCRs were present in many individuals. It was suggested by the authors that the approach could potentially be generalized to other disease states and immunological phenotypes. Correlated functional status among segregating V segments might be attributable to linkage disequilibrium, but an unknown experimental factor could not be ruled out. Immune exposure information for the cohort was limited to CMV serostatus. In a later genetic analysis, a missense DCLRE1C variant was associated with V-gene and J-gene trimming of TCR beta chains, and the association was replicated in an independent cohort. Some IMGT-functional V segments, including TRBV6-2 and TRBV6-3, could not be distinguished by the 87-base-pair reads and were therefore excluded. In an earlier analysis of about 600 of the donors, most TCR beta V segments appeared in productive rearrangements about 87% or about 30% of the time, broadly matching IMGT annotations. In vitro tests confirmed that a few of the cytomegalovirus-associated TCR beta chains recognize cytomegalovirus antigens. Several of the top co-occurrence clusters appeared to be linked to parvovirus B19, influenza, CMV and Epstein-Barr virus, according to a later analysis. Roughly uniform sequencing depth across donors was assumed in presence/absence analyses, although this assumption may not hold. The classifier was reported to diagnose cytomegalovirus status with high specificity and sensitivity in both the original and validation cohorts. At a false discovery rate of 0.05, a later analysis linked 16,951 TCR beta sequences to specific HLA alleles. The study listed approximately 160 TCR beta chains as associated with cytomegalovirus. Because HLA typing was unavailable for some donors at each locus, only the typed subset was used in association tests. A cluster of highly shared sequence variants was judged likely to be a technical artifact of the sequencing pipeline. According to a later analysis, TCR association rates differed among HLA loci, with DRB1 alleles showing the most associated TCRs and HLA-C alleles showing the fewest.

Library method: the immunoSEQ multiplex PCR assay. The multiplex PCR relied on a mix of 60 forward primers for TCR Vbeta segments and 13 reverse primers for TCR Jbeta segments. The CDR3 region of rearranged TCR beta genes was amplified from genomic DNA by a multiplex PCR assay. Amplified TCR beta libraries were sequenced as 87-base-pair reads on the Illumina HiSeq System. In the authors' own workflow: In a later analysis, tens of millions of unique TCR beta chains were counted across the approximately 670 repertoires, and roughly 10 million of these chains were shared by at least two donors. Raw reads were error-corrected and collapsed into unique sequences by a nearest-neighbor algorithm in which closely related sequences were merged to remove PCR and sequencing errors. To assign V, D and J gene segments, CDR3 sequences were aligned to IMGT reference sequences. Each retained sequence needed at least a six-nucleotide match to both a V gene segment and a J gene segment. Rearrangements were classified as productive when the CDR3 lacked stop codons and remained in frame with V and J, and all other rearrangements were classified as non-productive. CDR3 was defined according to IMGT convention as the region running from the second conserved V-encoded cysteine to the conserved J-encoded phenylalanine. The earlier analysis of 550 to 650 of the donors excluded any sequence lacking an unambiguous match to a single V gene segment. In an earlier analysis of roughly 500 of the donors, V segments were called functional above 56.7% productive rearrangements and were called segregating when the between-donor standard deviation exceeded 5%. A statistical classification framework was built for diagnosing cytomegalovirus status from the catalog of TCR beta chain sequences. A later analysis assigned V and J genes by comparing TCR nucleotide sequences with IMGT/GENE-DB human TR gene sequences. The TCRdist pipeline was used in a later analysis to assign CDR3 sequences and most-parsimonious VDJ recombination scenarios. A later analysis defined each TCR beta chain by its CDR3 amino acid sequence plus V-gene family, and excluded reads lacking a unique V-gene family. To address suspected cross-contamination and a sequencing artifact, a later analysis removed roughly 640 highly shared, low-generation-probability nucleotide sequences. A later analysis calculated a clonal expansion index for each public chain from normalized within-repertoire ranks of inferred template counts. In a later analysis, generation probabilities were computed with a VDJ recombination model fitted to out-of-frame rearrangements, and the resulting probabilities were checked against IGoR. Hypergeometric tests were used in a later analysis to score TCR-TCR, TCR-HLA and TCR-CMV co-occurrence, with a repertoire-size bias correction applied to the TCR pairs. False discovery rates were estimated in a later analysis by permuting HLA or CMV assignments 20 times. In a later analysis, co-occurring TCRs were grouped using DBSCAN, with TCRdist sequence similarity added in when clustering inside HLA-allele-positive subsets. Repertoires with fewer than 30,000 or more than 120,000 public chains, plus five repertoires with anomalous nucleotide sharing, were excluded from co-occurrence clustering. TCRdb stores this immuneACCESS table with in-frame sequences only. Part of the clones is absent; in the studies checked, under half of the shortfall reflects unresolved V genes, and no reason is known for the rest. V and J calls plus clone size are reproduced from that table; the DNA served to infer D and trimming. This sample lists a few hundred thousand clones; around 80% were detected once. Clones ranked in the top ten supply approximately 2.8% of the sample.

The cohort consisted of 666 healthy bone marrow donors. At the time of sampling, every cohort member was nominally healthy, though immune exposures that went unrecorded were likely present. The donor tested CMV seronegative and was one of the 352 seronegative cohort members. A peripheral blood sample was collected from each donor, and TCR beta sequencing was performed on peripheral blood mononuclear cells. Genomic DNA extraction from the blood cell samples was performed with the Qiagen DNeasy Blood Extraction Kit. V lost 0 bases and J lost 5 bases; the stretch between them is 14 bases long. CDR1 SGDLS and CDR2 YYNGEE are derived from the germline V gene. The CDR3, from cysteine to phenylalanine, totals 15 residues. CDR3 DNA only is kept here, 45 bases in frame from base 1. Of note for this clone: Its antigen has not been determined. Within one base of it there is no much larger clone, and no base qualities were kept.

This TCR was sampled from a man aged 25 to 45 in good health and CMV-seronegative. Material for sequencing was PBMCs. The V gene is TRBV9 and the J gene is TRBJ1-2; 6 matching bases give a weak D call of TRBD1. The CDR3 reads CASSVDPGAQYGYTF. The nucleotides are TGTGCCAGCAGCGTAGATCCAGGGGCCCAGTATGGCTACACCTTC.